The source of this TCR beta chain is a study of blood T cell repertoires in COVID-19. About the research overall: Researchers got acute and convalescent COVID-19 samples from the United States, Italy and Spain. In each case, the material was cDNA or gDNA derived from T cells, B-cell-depleted T cells, or PBMCs.

In the authors' workflow: The assay estimated nucleated cells by amplifying reference gene primers. Assay: immunoSEQ multiplex PCR; the TCRdb copy retains only in-frame clones and omits some. D and trimming were read from the DNA, whereas the V and J calls and clone size are those reported in that table. The sample holds around 120,000 clones, about 83% seen once. This clone turned up a few times. Germline CDR1 and CDR2: MDHEN and SYDVKM. CDR3 length: 14 residues. V was clipped by 6 bases and J by 2 bases, with 13 bases between them. The TCR comes from an elderly man with active or convalescent COVID-19. The material sequenced was peripheral blood. This chain joins TRBV28 and TRBJ1-2; possibly TRBD1 for D (5 bases). DNA for the CDR3: TGTGCCAGCAGACCGATGGACAAGAACTATGGCTACACCTTC. Protein sequence: CASRPMDKNYGYTF.